Below, 27 T cell receptor beta chains from the same sample are listed, as sequenced in a study of graft-versus-host responses after intestinal transplantation (dated by TCRdb to the early 2020s). Libraries were constructed by the immunoSEQ multiplex PCR assay. The table comes from immuneACCESS by way of TCRdb, which keeps in-frame sequences with V and J called. Part of the clones is missing from these tables; in studies checked, under half for an unresolved V gene and the rest for unknown reasons. Across this sample there are some 43,000 clones, with about 95% seen only once. In total, the top ten clones hold around 1.6% of the sample. This sample comprised PBMCs, obtained about 11 months after intestinal transplant. These receptors all stem from a human patient who received an intestinal transplant, so some T cells may come from the graft donor.

The sample holds one count of this clone. The V call is TRBV11-2, the J call TRBJ2-1; 16 bases align to TRBD2. The CDR3 has 18 residues. CDR1 is SGHAT and CDR2 is FQNNGV in the germline V gene. The V and J ends lost 5 bases and 6 bases, in that order; junction bases with no gene match: 10. The DNA of the CDR3 is TGTGCCAGCAGCCTATGGGGACTAGCGGGAGGGCCGGTCAATGAGCAGTTCTTC. This translates into CASSLWGLAGGPVNEQFF.

This clone was recorded once. This chain links TRBV18 with TRBJ1-1; 7 bases map to TRBD1. The CDR3 sequence is 15 residues long. CDR1 is KGHSH and CDR2 is LQKENI in the germline V gene. With 3 bases clipped from V and 3 bases from J, the junction kept 7 bases outside the gene matches. The CDR3 region has the DNA TGTGCCAGCTCACCGGAAGGACAGGCGGACACTGAAGCTTTCTTT. It codes for CASSPEGQADTEAFF.

This clone was found once. The genes are TRBV5-1 and TRBJ1-1, with D uncertain. V lost 5 bases and J lost 2, with 10 bases in between. Per germline, CDR1 SGHRS and CDR2 YFSETQ. CDR3 length equals 13 residues. The CDR3 DNA is TGCGCCAGCAGGGTTGACCCCAACACTGAAGCTTTCTTT. Translation: CASRVDPNTEAFF.

The chain recombines TRBV6-5 with TRBJ1-4, with 11 positions matching TRBD1. V was clipped by 5 bases and J by 8 bases; unmatched bases: 4. The CDR3 has 14 amino acids. From germline, CDR1 is MNHEY and CDR2 SVGAGI. For the CDR3, the DNA is TGTGCCAGCAGTGGACAGGGGGCTGGAGAAAAACTGTTTTTT. Amino acids: CASSGQGAGEKLFF.

The chain carries TRBV6-6 and TRBJ2-2; 8 bases are shared with TRBD1. The CDR3 consists of 15 residues. The germline gives CDR1 MNHNY, CDR2 SVGAGI (reference sequence). With 2 bases clipped from V and 5 bases from J, the junction kept 4 bases outside the gene matches. The CDR3: CASSYDRGQTGELFF. In nucleotides, the CDR3 is TGTGCCAGCAGTTACGACAGGGGCCAGACCGGGGAGCTGTTTTTT.

V gene TRBV14 combines with J gene TRBJ2-3; 9 bases align to TRBD2. V was clipped by 2 bases and J by 7 bases; unmatched bases: 19. Germline-derived CDR1 and CDR2 are SGHDN and FVKESK. The CDR3 contains 19 residues. The CDR3 region has the DNA TGTGCCAGCAGCCAAAGAAGGATCCCCGGGACTAGCTCTCGTAATACGCAGTATTTT. Protein product: CASSQRRIPGTSSRNTQYF.

The chain links TRBV11-2 to TRBJ1-2, with a tentative D call TRBD1 (6 bases). The V gene's germline CDR1 is SGHAT and CDR2 FQNNGV. There are 11 residues in the CDR3. The germline V and J ends were trimmed by 8 bases and 6 bases, with 10 bases remaining between them. CDR3 residues: CASSGANGYTF. CDR3 DNA sequence: TGTGCCAGCTCGGGGGCGAATGGCTACACCTTC.

V gene TRBV2 combines with J gene TRBJ2-3; no reliable D call. Between the trimmed V and J ends, which lost 8 bases and 3 bases, there was a span of 15 bases. CDR1 SNHLY and CDR2 FYNNEI come from the germline V gene. The CDR3 loop spans 14 amino acids. The CDR3 loop is CASSLDQRTDTQYF. The CDR3 bases are TGTGCCAGCTCTCTGGACCAACGGACAGATACGCAGTATTTT.

V and J are TRBV28 and TRBJ2-1, with a weak D call TRBD2 (6 bases). The CDR3 extends over 16 amino acids. CDR1 MDHEN and CDR2 SYDVKM come from the germline V gene. V was shortened by 3 bases and J by 7 bases, with 19 bases between the two germline ends. CDR3 residues: CASSFLASSVKNEQFF. The CDR3 bases are TGTGCCAGCAGTTTTCTGGCGTCTAGCGTCAAGAATGAGCAGTTCTTC.

This chain joins TRBV5-5 and TRBJ1-1; D uncertain. This CDR3 has 13 amino acids. Looked up from germline, CDR1 is SGHKS and CDR2 is YYEKEE (reference sequence). Trimming stripped 7 bases from V and 1 base from J, with 11 bases between. Here the CDR3 reads CASSFHGNTEAFF. Here the CDR3 DNA reads TGTGCCAGCTCATTCCACGGGAACACTGAAGCTTTCTTT. The whole variable domain, remainder taken from reference TRBV5-5 and TRBJ1-1, is DAGVTQSPTHLIKTRGQQVTLRCSPISGHKSVSWYQQVLGQGPQFIFQYYEKEERGRGNFPDRFSARQFPNYSSELNVNALLLGDSALYLCASSFHGNTEAFFGQGTRLTVV.

J is TRBJ1-3 and V is TRBV19; TRBD1 might be the D (5 bases). Per the germline V gene, CDR1 is LNHDA and CDR2 is SQIVND (reference sequence). The CDR3 spans 15 residues. V was pared by 3 bases and J by 4 bases, with 13 bases between. CDR3 protein: CASSISGRKGNTIYF. As DNA, the CDR3 is TGTGCCAGTAGTATCTCGGGACGTAAAGGAAACACCATATATTTT.

The chain uses TRBV7-9 and TRBJ1-2, with a weak D call TRBD1 (5 bases). Trimming cost V 6 bases and J 2 bases, with 19 bases left between them. The CDR3 has 16 residues. Germline V lookup: CDR1 SEHNR, CDR2 FQNEAQ (reference sequence). CDR3 sequence (DNA): TGTGCCAGCAGTCCCGGGGCCAGAGTTTCAAACTATGGCTACACCTTC. Translated, it gives CASSPGARVSNYGYTF.

The count of this clone is one. Here the CDR3 reads CASSKTSGGNTEAFF. The CDR3 coding sequence is TGTGCCAGCAGTAAGACCTCGGGGGGGAACACTGAAGCTTTCTTT. This chain joins TRBV6-5 and TRBJ1-1; TRBD1 is a possible D gene (5 bases). This CDR3 is built from 15 residues. In germline, CDR1 is MNHEY, CDR2 SVGAGI. The V gene lost 5 bases and the J gene lost 1 base, with 14 bases spanning the gap.

The J gene is TRBJ2-1, the V gene TRBV29-1, with unresolved D. CDR1 and CDR2 (germline): SQVTM, ANQGSEA. This CDR3 spans 14 amino acids. V was shortened by 6 bases and J by 0 bases, with 12 bases between the two germline ends. The CDR3 DNA is TGCAGCGTAGCCCGCCGTCCCTCCTACAATGAGCAGTTCTTC. Residues: CSVARRPSYNEQFF.

The chain uses TRBV28 and TRBJ1-5, with a weak D call TRBD1 (6 bases). Germline CDR1 and CDR2: MDHEN and SYDVKM. V was pared by 8 bases and J by 2 bases, with 19 bases between. This CDR3 region has 16 residues. CDR3 bases: TGTGCCAGCCGCCGTACTACCCGGGGGCGCAATCAGCCCCAGCATTTT. It encodes CASRRTTRGRNQPQHF.

This clone was found a few times. The chain recombines TRBV7-2 with TRBJ2-7, with TRBD2 matching 7 bases. The J segment lost 5 bases and the V segment lost 6 bases, leaving 10 bases of the junction unmatched. Per germline, CDR1 SGHTA and CDR2 FQGNSA. CDR3 length: 14 residues. The CDR3 nucleotides are TGTGCCAGCAGAAGACAGCGGGAATCGAACGAGCAGTACTTC. Translation: CASRRQRESNEQYF.

In DNA form, the CDR3 reads TGTGCCAGCAGCTTTTTCCGGGGGCGGCACAATGAGCAGTTCTTC. As protein: CASSFFRGRHNEQFF. The chain uses TRBV11-2 and TRBJ2-1; tentatively, D is TRBD1 or TRBD2 (6 bases each). Germline loops: CDR1 SGHAT, CDR2 FQNNGV. There are 15 residues in the CDR3. Deletions cut 3 bases from V and 5 bases from J, with 14 bases between.

The genes are TRBV6-1 and TRBJ2-7; D is perhaps TRBD1 (6 bases). Trimming took off 6 bases at V and 5 bases at J, with 14 bases between the two ends. The CDR3 is 13 residues long. Germline CDR1 and CDR2: MNHNS and SASEGT. CDR3 bases: TGTGCCAGCAGGATCCAGGGGAGCAACGAGCAGTACTTC. This gives the protein CASRIQGSNEQYF.

The chain has TRBV6-1 and TRBJ1-5; 10 bases match TRBD1. Germline loops: CDR1 MNHNS, CDR2 SASEGT. Unmatched junction bases numbered 5, after V lost 7 bases and J lost 5 bases. The CDR3 is 14 amino acids. The CDR3 coding sequence is TGTGCCAGCATCGGGACAGGGGATCATCAGCCCCAGCATTTT. Protein sequence: CASIGTGDHQPQHF.

The chain carries TRBV10-1 and TRBJ2-3; TRBD1 matches 8 bases. The CDR3 has 15 amino acids. Germline CDR1 reads WNHNN; CDR2 reads SYGVQD (reference sequence). Trimming at V came to 2 bases and at J to 4 bases, leaving 5 bases not matched to a gene. The CDR3 loop reads CASSETRTGPDTQYF. The CDR3 DNA reads as TGCGCCAGCAGTGAGACCCGGACAGGGCCAGATACGCAGTATTTT.

Here the CDR3 reads CASSLEGTGYNSPLHF. CDR3 DNA sequence: TGTGCCAGCAGCTTAGAGGGGACAGGGTATAATTCACCCCTCCACTTT. The rearrangement joins TRBV7-9 to TRBJ1-6; 9 nucleotides match TRBD1. Germline lookup yields CDR1 SEHNR and CDR2 FQNEAQ (reference sequence). The CDR3 consists of 16 residues. The J segment lost 4 bases and the V segment lost 1 base, leaving 2 bases of the junction unmatched.

This chain uses TRBV6-9 with TRBJ1-1; tentatively, D is TRBD1 (5 bases). The CDR3 is 14 amino acids. Trimming stripped 3 bases from V and 1 base from J, with 9 bases between. CDR1 is MNHGY and CDR2 is SVAAGI in the germline V gene. The CDR3 region is CASSYGGENTEAFF. The CDR3 nucleotides read TGTGCCAGCAGTTACGGAGGGGAGAACACTGAAGCTTTCTTT.

Concerning this clone itself: The same CDR3 is also encoded by other DNA sequences in this sample. The rearrangement links TRBV9 to TRBJ2-6; D unresolved. Germline loops: CDR1 SGDLS, CDR2 YYNGEE. V was trimmed by 0 bases and J by 0 bases, leaving 7 bases between them. This CDR3 has 16 amino acids. CDR3 sequence (DNA): TGTGCCAGCAGCGTAGTCTCGAGCTCTGGGGCCAACGTCCTGACTTTC. Amino acids: CASSVVSSSGANVLTF.

This chain connects TRBV6-6 to TRBJ1-2; the match to TRBD1 covers 8 bases. The ends lost 0 bases at V and 4 bases at J; junction bases unmatched: 4. The CDR3 loop spans 15 amino acids. From germline, CDR1 is MNHNY and CDR2 SVGAGI (reference sequence). In DNA form, the CDR3 reads TGTGCCAGCAGTTACTCGGGACAGGACCCCTATGGCTACACCTTC. Its protein is CASSYSGQDPYGYTF.

V and J are TRBV7-9 and TRBJ1-1; no firm D call. This CDR3 spans 13 amino acids. With 5 bases removed from V and 0 bases from J, the gap between germline ends came to 7 bases. Germline CDR1 is SEHNR and CDR2 is FQNEAQ (reference sequence). The CDR3: CASSRTLNTEAFF. The CDR3 nucleotides are TGTGCCAGCAGCCGGACTCTGAACACTGAAGCTTTCTTT.

The chain is built from TRBV27 and TRBJ1-5; D unresolved. The V end was cut by 1 base, the J end by 0 bases, with 13 bases between. CDR3 length equals 17 residues. CDR1 and CDR2 from the germline V gene are MNHEY and SMNVEV (reference sequence). CDR3 protein: CASSLLWAEDSNQPQHF. CDR3 nucleotides: TGTGCCAGCAGTTTATTATGGGCAGAAGATAGCAATCAGCCCCAGCATTTT.

As to this clone: At one end, the junction sequence differs from germline, possibly due to a read error. The gene calls are TRBV6-1 and TRBJ1-5; TRBD1 is a possible D gene (6 bases). CDR3 length: 13 residues. The germline gives CDR1 MNHNS, CDR2 SASEGT. The CDR3 protein is CASREGGPQPQHF. The CDR3 DNA reads TGTGCCAGCAGGGAAGGGGGACCTCAGCCCCAGCATTTT.